The 21 T cell receptor beta chains presented below share a single source sample, sequenced in a study of human T cells and chemical hapten exposure. Sample time point: pre-sensitization, week 0. As for treatment: therapeutic diphenylcyclopropenone sensitization with weekly scalp DPC. Via MiXCR, TCRdb re-called the RACE reads, giving one row per CDR3 protein. The repertoire holds roughly 380,000 distinct CDR3 sequences, with around 5.5% as singletons. The input for sequencing was whole blood, taken in connection with sensitization to the hapten diphenylcyclopropenone (DPC). Every receptor here comes from a woman in her forties or fifties with alopecia areata. Some clones in this sample may be carry-over from other donors' samples.

This clonotype appeared many times. The CDR3 DNA reads as TGCGCCAGCAGCTTGCGTTTTGGCAGTTCTAACTATGGCTACACCTTC. This codes for CASSLRFGSSNYGYTF. This chain joins TRBV4-1 and TRBJ1-2; no reliable D call. The CDR3 runs 16 residues. The germline V gene encodes CDR1 MGHRA and CDR2 YSYEKL. Trimming stripped 5 bases from V and 0 bases from J, with 16 bases between.

This rearrangement joins TRBV20-1 to TRBJ2-3; maybe TRBD1 (6 bases). Germline CDR1 DFQATT, CDR2 SNEGSKA (reference sequence). The V end lost 8 bases, the J end lost 6 bases, and 12 bases lay between the germline ends. This CDR3 comprises 11 residues. This chain's CDR3 is CSSGTTDTQYF. In DNA form, the CDR3 reads TGCAGTTCCGGGACAACGGATACGCAGTATTTT.

This clonotype has only a few counts. This chain joins TRBV3-1 and TRBJ2-1; the match to TRBD1 covers 9 bases. The CDR3 spans 14 residues. Germline assignment: CDR1 LGHDT and CDR2 YNNKEL (reference sequence). The V gene end was trimmed by 2 bases and the J gene end by 7 bases; junction bases not matched to a gene: 3. The CDR3 nucleotides read TGTGCCAGCAGCCAAAGGACAGGGGAGAATGAGCAGTTCTTC. Protein product: CASSQRTGENEQFF.

V is TRBV9 and J is TRBJ2-5, with 8 bases aligning to TRBD1. V lost 3 bases and J lost 4; bases outside the gene matches: 8. The CDR3 has 15 amino acids. Germline-derived CDR1 and CDR2 are SGDLS and YYNGEE. CDR3 loop: CASSGDRGYGETQYF. The CDR3 DNA reads as TGTGCCAGCAGCGGAGACAGGGGTTACGGAGAGACCCAGTACTTC.

This clonotype has at least ten counts. The chain couples TRBV6-2 or TRBV6-3 to TRBJ2-4, with TRBD1 identical over 8 bases. Germline-derived CDR1 and CDR2 are MNHEY and SVGEGT. This CDR3 has 16 residues. V shed 5 bases and J 1 base; nucleotides not matched to a gene: 7. CDR3 protein: CASSPEDRAAKNIQYF. In DNA, the CDR3 is TGTGCCAGCAGTCCCGAGGACAGGGCGGCCAAAAACATTCAGTACTTC.

The chain couples TRBV6-5 to TRBJ2-5; D ambiguous. CDR3 length: 15 amino acids. Germline loops: CDR1 MNHEY, CDR2 SVGAGI. V was shortened by 2 bases and J by 1 base, with 11 bases between the two germline ends. The CDR3 region is CASSYRPSGQETQYF. DNA for the CDR3: TGTGCCAGCAGTTACCGGCCCTCTGGCCAAGAGACCCAGTACTTC.

The table lists this clonotype with a few counts. This chain links TRBV27 with TRBJ2-2; no definite D call. The length of the CDR3 is 14 residues. The V gene's germline CDR1 is MNHEY and CDR2 SMNVEV (reference sequence). The V and J ends lost 8 bases and 1 base respectively, with 11 bases between them. The CDR3 nucleotides are TGTGCCAGCCAAAGAGCCAAGAACACCGGGGAGCTGTTTTTT. The encoded protein is CASQRAKNTGELFF.

This clonotype was detected many times. The rearrangement links TRBV12-3 or TRBV12-4 to TRBJ2-4; no clear D. The CDR3 runs 14 residues. The V end lost 3 bases, the J end lost 6 bases, and 12 bases lay between the germline ends. CDR3: CASSFDVGRNIQYF. CDR3 sequence (DNA): TGTGCCAGCAGTTTCGACGTGGGCAGAAACATTCAGTACTTC.

This clonotype was counted a few times. The chain uses TRBV7-7 and TRBJ2-5; TRBD1 matches 9 bases. Germline V gene data show CDR1 as SSHAT and CDR2 as FNYEAQ (reference sequence). This CDR3 has 15 amino acids. Trimming cost V 4 bases and J 5 bases; bases outside gene matches: 8. In DNA form, the CDR3 reads TGTGCCAGCAGCTCCCAGGGACAGGGTTCGGAGACCCAGTACTTC. Encoded protein: CASSSQGQGSETQYF.

This clonotype was recorded at least ten times. The rearrangement joins TRBV29-1 to TRBJ1-4; D gene unclear. The V gene's germline CDR1 is SQVTM and CDR2 ANQGSEA. The CDR3 consists of 13 residues. The germline V and J ends were trimmed by 4 bases and 7 bases, with 13 bases remaining between them. The CDR3 spells CSVGAGTSEKLFF. CDR3 DNA: TGCAGCGTTGGTGCAGGTACTTCTGAAAAACTGTTTTTT.

The CDR3 nucleotides read TGCAGCGTTAGGACAGGGTTTAACTATGGCTACACCTTC. This sequence encodes CSVRTGFNYGYTF. This rearrangement joins TRBV29-1 to TRBJ1-2, with TRBD1 identical over 8 bases. The germline gives CDR1 SQVTM, CDR2 ANQGSEA. The trim removed 5 bases at V and 1 base at J, leaving 3 bases unmatched. The length of the CDR3 is 13 residues.

This clonotype was recorded many times. This chain links TRBV7-9 with TRBJ2-7; 8 bases match TRBD2. Trimming took 8 bases from V and 7 from J; bases not matched to a gene: 13. Per germline, CDR1 SEHNR and CDR2 FQNEAQ (reference sequence). CDR3 length equals 14 residues. As DNA, the CDR3 is TGTGCCAGCGACCCTCTGACATCGGGAGGGGAGCAGTACTTC. This translates into CASDPLTSGGEQYF.

This clonotype was counted many times. The V gene is TRBV6-4, the J gene TRBJ2-7, with a possible D match to TRBD1 (6 bases). This CDR3 is built from 15 residues. CDR1 MRHNA and CDR2 SNTAGT come from the germline V gene. V was shortened by 3 bases and J by 4 bases, with 16 bases between the two germline ends. Here the CDR3 reads CASSEGATPWYEQYF. The CDR3 DNA reads as TGTGCCAGCAGTGAGGGGGCAACCCCGTGGTACGAGCAGTACTTC.

This clonotype was detected ten times or more. The J gene is TRBJ2-5, the V gene TRBV7-9; D tentatively fits TRBD1 or TRBD2 (6 bases each). The CDR3 length is 15 residues. Germline values: CDR1 SEHNR, CDR2 FQNEAQ (reference sequence). Trimming left V 5 bases short and J 3 bases short, with 16 bases between. The CDR3 spells CASSPMGGGKETQYF. As DNA, the CDR3 is TGTGCCAGCAGCCCCATGGGGGGCGGGAAAGAGACCCAGTACTTC.

Only a few counts were recorded for this clonotype. CDR3 protein: CASSQDPLFNEQFF. The CDR3, as DNA: TGCGCCAGCAGCCAAGATCCCCTTTTCAATGAGCAGTTCTTC. The genes are TRBV4-3 and TRBJ2-1; D gene ambiguous. With 0 bases removed from V and 6 bases from J, the gap between germline ends came to 9 bases. CDR3 length equals 14 residues. Germline V gene data show CDR1 as LGHNA and CDR2 as YSLEER.

This clonotype was seen a few times. This chain's CDR3 is CASSFPGGTGANVLTF. The DNA for the CDR3 is TGTGCCAGCAGTTTCCCAGGGGGCACTGGGGCCAACGTCCTGACTTTC. The chain joins TRBV28 to TRBJ2-6; 8 nucleotides agree with TRBD1. The CDR3 covers 16 residues. The J segment lost 2 bases and the V segment lost 3 bases, leaving 3 bases of the junction unmatched. The germline CDR1 and CDR2 sequences are MDHEN and SYDVKM.

The CDR3 DNA is TGCAGCGAGGGCGGTTTTGCGGGGACCCAGTACTTC. Its protein product is CSEGGFAGTQYF. The chain combines TRBV29-1 with TRBJ2-5, with a weak D call TRBD2 (5 bases). The CDR3 loop spans 12 amino acids. With 7 bases removed from V and 7 bases from J, the gap between germline ends came to 16 bases. Germline CDR1 SQVTM, CDR2 ANQGSEA.

This clonotype has only a few counts. The V call is TRBV20-1, the J call TRBJ2-3, with 9 bases matching TRBD1. Germline V gives CDR1 DFQATT, CDR2 SNEGSKA (reference sequence). Germline trimming cut 6 bases from V and 3 bases from J; bases unmatched to any gene: 1. There are 12 residues in the CDR3. CDR3 in DNA: TGCAGTGCCGGACAGGGGACAGATACGCAGTATTTT. This gives the protein CSAGQGTDTQYF.

Ten or more counts support this clonotype. The chain uses TRBV20-1 and TRBJ2-7; D is uncertain. The germline gives CDR1 DFQATT, CDR2 SNEGSKA (reference sequence). The CDR3 sequence is 13 residues long. The V end lost 0 bases, the J end lost 3 bases, and 9 bases lay between the germline ends. CDR3 amino acids: CSARERSLYEQYF. The CDR3 DNA follows: TGCAGTGCTAGAGAAAGGAGCCTCTACGAGCAGTACTTC.

This clonotype was counted at least ten times. This chain links TRBV18 with TRBJ1-2, with D possibly TRBD1 on 5 matching bases. The CDR3 spans 12 residues. Between the trimmed V and J ends, which lost 6 bases and 3 bases, there was a span of 8 bases. Germline V CDR1 and CDR2: KGHSH, LQKENI. The chain's CDR3 is CASSAGDYGYTF. The DNA for the CDR3 is TGTGCCAGCTCTGCGGGGGACTATGGCTACACCTTC.

This clonotype was seen more than once but under ten times. DNA for the CDR3: TGCGCCAGCAGCCGGGACAGCGAAAACACTGAAGCTTTCTTT. Amino acids: CASSRDSENTEAFF. The V gene is TRBV5-1, the J gene TRBJ1-1, with 7 bases that match TRBD1. The ends lost 4 bases at V and 2 bases at J; junction bases unmatched: 5. The CDR3 spans 14 residues. The germline V gene encodes CDR1 SGHRS and CDR2 YFSETQ.